Shown below are 13 T cell receptor beta chains from a single sample sequenced in a study of CXCR3-negative and CXCR3-positive naive CD8 T cells (dated by TCRdb to about 2019). TCRdb names NextSeq 550 as the instrument used. The Human TCR Profiling Kit (MiLaboratory) was used to prepare UMI-labeled 5' RACE TRB cDNA libraries. TCRdb reprocessed the sequencing reads and holds a single record per CDR3 protein sequence, with no DNA. The sample table holds some 50,000 distinct CDR3 sequences. 1.5% of the sample is taken by the ten largest. The sample was naive CXCR3- CD8+ T cells from blood. The cell subset or site label for this specimen denotes: CD45RO-CCR7+CD27+CD95- naive CD8+ T cells lacking CXCR3 (TNR3-). The origin of the receptors is a human donor in good health. Some clones in this sample may be carry-over from other donors' samples.

The chain links TRBV6-5 to TRBJ1-2. CDR1 MNHEY and CDR2 SVGAGI come from the germline V gene. The CDR3 length is 15 residues. CDR3 loop: CASSYGNGANYGYTF.

This chain joins TRBV28 and TRBJ2-4; TCRdb indicates TRBD2, and absent DNA this call remains unverified. This CDR3 region has 14 residues. Germline V gene sequence: CDR1 MDHEN, CDR2 SYDVKM. This CDR3 is CASSVAGAKNIQYF. Filled out from reference TRBV28 and TRBJ2-4, the complete variable domain reads DVKVTQSSRYLVKRTGEKVFLECVQDMDHENMFWYRQDPGLGLRLIYFSYDVKMKEKGDIPEGYSVSREKKERFSLILESASTNQTSMYLCASSVAGAKNIQYFGAGTRLSVL.

The chain employs TRBV29-1 and TRBJ2-1; TCRdb's D call of TRBD2 is untestable without DNA. This CDR3 region has 14 residues. CDR1 is SQVTM, CDR2 ANQGSEA, per germline. CDR3 loop: CSGQGPSSYNEQFF.

The genes are TRBV14 and TRBJ2-4; the D call of TRBD1 rests on TCRdb alone, since no DNA is present to check it. Germline CDR1 and CDR2: SGHDN and FVKESK. The CDR3 is 16 residues long. The CDR3 spells CASSQAFSRTKNIQYF.

This chain links TRBV14 with TRBJ2-7; TCRdb's assignment of TRBD1 cannot be checked, as there is no DNA. This CDR3 is 13 amino acids long. Germline V lookup: CDR1 SGHDN, CDR2 FVKESK. CDR3 amino acids: CASSHGQGYEQYF.

The chain couples TRBV25-1 to TRBJ2-7; the TCRdb call, TRBD1, lacks DNA for checking. The CDR3 loop spans 13 amino acids. In germline, CDR1 is MGHDK, CDR2 SYGVNS. The CDR3 region is CASSAWTEWEQYF.

The chain is built from TRBV7-9 and TRBJ1-1. Germline lookup yields CDR1 SEHNR and CDR2 FQNEAQ (reference sequence). This CDR3 contains 14 residues. The CDR3: CASSLAMDDTEAFF.

This chain uses TRBV7-9 with TRBJ2-1; the D gene TCRdb calls, TRBD2, cannot be checked with no DNA. Looked up from germline, CDR1 is SEHNR and CDR2 is FQNEAQ (reference sequence). This CDR3 comprises 15 residues. This chain's CDR3 is CASSLVISGWNEQFF.

This chain joins TRBV7-2 and TRBJ2-2; TCRdb reports TRBD1, a call that lacks DNA to check it against. Per germline, CDR1 SGHTA and CDR2 FQGNSA. CDR3 length: 14 residues. Here the CDR3 reads CASSLGWGTGELFF.

The chain has TRBV7-9 and TRBJ2-1. CDR1 and CDR2 from the germline V gene are SEHNR and FQNEAQ (reference sequence). CDR3 length equals 11 residues. CDR3 protein: CASHVANEQFF.

The V gene is TRBV11-2, the J gene TRBJ2-3; TCRdb reports TRBD1, a call that lacks DNA to check it against. The germline V gene has CDR1 SGHAT and CDR2 FQNNGV. The CDR3 runs 14 residues. The CDR3 region is CASQGVLSTDTQYF.

This chain joins TRBV5-1 and TRBJ2-7; as DNA is missing, the TRBD2 call by TCRdb cannot be tested. This CDR3 spans 15 amino acids. The germline V gene encodes CDR1 SGHRS and CDR2 YFSETQ. The CDR3 sequence: CASSLAAGNLPEQYF.

The genes are TRBV4-3 and TRBJ2-1; the D gene TCRdb calls, TRBD2, cannot be checked with no DNA. The CDR3 is made up of 16 amino acids. Germline lookup yields CDR1 LGHNA and CDR2 YSLEER. The CDR3 loop reads CASSQDMLAGGREQFF.